One T cell receptor beta chain is described in this entry. At one end the junction does not follow the germline gene, possibly because of a read error. Generated by immunoSEQ multiplex PCR, the TCRdb table keeps only in-frame clones and is missing some. This sample has 350,000 to 400,000 clones; more than 75% occur once, and the top ten carry 2.5% to 3%. This entry belongs to a study of blood T cell repertoires in COVID-19. The germline gives CDR1 SSHAT, CDR2 FNYEAQ (reference sequence). CDR3 length: 15 residues. Sequenced sample: PBMCs or T cells enriched from blood (not recorded which). This sequence originates from a woman younger than 45 who had recovered from COVID-19. The chain joins TRBV7-7 to TRBJ2-3; TRBD2 agrees at 13 bases. CDR3 loop: CASSFGLAGADTQYF. DNA of the CDR3: TGTGCTAGCAGCTTCGGACTAGCGGGAGCAGATACGCAGTATTTT. The whole variable domain, remainder taken from reference TRBV7-7 and TRBJ2-3, is GAGVSQSPRYKVTKRGQDVTLRCDPISSHATLYWYQQALGQGPEFLTYFNYEAQPDKSGLPSDRFSAERPEGSISTLTIQRTEQRDSAMYRCASSFGLAGADTQYFGPGTRLTVL.